The 20 T cell receptor beta chains below were found in one sample sequenced in a study of blood T cells in healthy people across ages. It was with a sample-barcoded 5' primer and a J-beta primer mix that a second PCR of about 6 to 11 cycles was run. MiXCR was run by TCRdb on the 5' RACE reads, yielding one entry per CDR3 protein. The sample has 700,000 to 900,000 distinct CDR3 sequences, approximately 55% seen once. Sequencing was performed on blood. The receptors stem from an elderly man in good health.

The chain couples TRBV29-1 to TRBJ2-4; a weak D match, TRBD1 (6 bases). CDR3 length: 11 residues. V lost 6 bases and J 7 bases, leaving 10 bases between the germline ends. Per germline, CDR1 SQVTM and CDR2 ANQGSEA. DNA for the CDR3: TGCAGCGTAAGGCAGGGGAACATTCAGTACTTC. Translated: CSVRQGNIQYF.

The CDR3 sequence: CASSVTPANTGELFF. Here the CDR3 DNA reads TGTGCCAGCAGTGTTACCCCGGCAAACACCGGGGAGCTGTTTTTT. The chain is built from TRBV6-1 and TRBJ2-2; D gene uncertain. Between the trimmed V and J ends, which lost 4 bases and 2 bases, there was a span of 11 bases. The length of the CDR3 is 15 residues. Looked up from germline, CDR1 is MNHNS and CDR2 is SASEGT.

The chain couples TRBV6-2 or TRBV6-3 to TRBJ2-1; possibly TRBD1 for D (7 bases). The V end was cut by 5 bases, the J end by 6 bases, with 11 bases between. Looked up from germline, CDR1 is MNHEY and CDR2 is SVGEGT. The CDR3 totals 13 residues. CDR3 bases: TGTGCCAGCAGTACCAGGGGGGTCAATGAGCAGTTCTTC. Protein product: CASSTRGVNEQFF.

This clonotype was counted a few times. One end of the junction is discordant with germline, which a read error may explain. The chain combines TRBV5-1 with TRBJ2-7; D ambiguous. Germline V gene sequence: CDR1 SGHRS, CDR2 YFSETQ. This CDR3 contains 15 residues. CDR3 sequence (DNA): TGTGCCAGCAGCTTAGGGCAGGCGAGCTCCTACGAGCAGTACTTC. Residues: CASSLGQASSYEQYF. The full variable domain, in which reference TRBV5-1 and TRBJ2-7 provide the parts outside the CDR3, is KAGVTQTPRYLIKTRGQQVTLSCSPISGHRSVSWYQQTPGQGLQFLFEYFSETQRNKGNFPGRFSGRQFSNSRSEMNVSTLELGDSALYLCASSLGQASSYEQYFGPGTRLTVT.

The chain links TRBV29-1 to TRBJ2-5, with a possible D match to TRBD2 (5 bases). Deletions cut 4 bases from V and 11 bases from J, with 23 bases between. This CDR3 is built from 14 residues. Germline V gene lookup returns CDR1 SQVTM and CDR2 ANQGSEA. Here the CDR3 reads CSVGPVLVNNEQYF. The CDR3 coding sequence is TGCAGCGTTGGACCGGTACTAGTTAACAATGAGCAGTACTTC.

The chain recombines TRBV6-1 with TRBJ1-6; TRBD1 aligns across 11 bases. This CDR3 comprises 14 residues. V lost 6 bases to trimming and J lost 9 bases; unmatched junction nucleotides: 4. Germline V gene data show CDR1 as MNHNS and CDR2 as SASEGT. The CDR3 coding sequence is TGTGCCAGCAGGGACAGGGGGCGAAGTTCACCCCTCCACTTT. Translating it yields CASRDRGRSSPLHF.

This rearrangement joins TRBV7-3 to TRBJ1-1; possible D gene TRBD1, 5 bases. CDR3 length: 13 amino acids. Looked up from germline, CDR1 is SGHTA and CDR2 is FQGTGA. Deletions cut 1 base from V and 6 bases from J, with 9 bases between. CDR3 loop: CASSLITGAEAFF. CDR3 nucleotides: TGTGCCAGCAGCTTAATAACGGGGGCTGAAGCTTTCTTT.

This chain connects TRBV7-9 to TRBJ1-4; D gene uncertain. This CDR3 comprises 14 residues. V was pared by 3 bases and J by 3 bases, with 8 bases between. The V gene's germline CDR1 is SEHNR and CDR2 FQNEAQ (reference sequence). CDR3 nucleotides: TGTGCCAGCAGCTTGGAGGAATCTAATGAAAAACTGTTTTTT. It yields the protein CASSLEESNEKLFF.

This chain connects TRBV24-1 to TRBJ2-1; weak D call: TRBD1 (5 bases). CDR1 KGHDR and CDR2 SFDVKD come from the germline V gene. The CDR3 totals 16 residues. Between the trimmed V and J ends, which lost 3 bases and 7 bases, there was a span of 18 bases. CDR3 DNA: TGTGCCACCAGTGATACGCAGGGTCTCCCTTGGAATGAGCAGTTCTTC. Translating gives CATSDTQGLPWNEQFF.

This clonotype appeared a few times. V gene TRBV5-6 combines with J gene TRBJ2-7; D not certain. Germline V gene sequence: CDR1 SGHDT, CDR2 YYEEEE. The CDR3 loop spans 13 amino acids. V lost 4 bases, J lost 2 bases, and 10 bases lay in between. DNA for the CDR3: TGTGCCAGCAGCCTGCGGACGCCCTACGAGCAGTACTTC. Amino acid sequence: CASSLRTPYEQYF.

This clonotype was seen only once. This rearrangement joins TRBV4-1 to TRBJ2-3; D is possibly TRBD1 (11 bases). This CDR3 has 21 amino acids. The germline CDR1 and CDR2 sequences are MGHRA and YSYEKL. The V end lost 0 bases, the J end lost 2 bases, and 27 bases lay between the germline ends. CDR3 DNA sequence: TGCGCCAGCAGCCAAGACGGACAGGGGGCCCTAGGACTAGCGGACACAGATACGCAGTATTTT. Protein: CASSQDGQGALGLADTDTQYF.

This clonotype came up a few times. The V gene is TRBV9, the J gene TRBJ2-5; D remains unclear. Germline V gene data show CDR1 as SGDLS and CDR2 as YYNGEE. The CDR3 is made up of 14 amino acids. Trimming left V 4 bases short and J 0 bases short, with 10 bases between. CDR3 in DNA: TGTGCCAGCAGCCCCCACCTCGACCAAGAGACCCAGTACTTC. Encoded protein: CASSPHLDQETQYF.

This clonotype was seen more than once but under ten times. V gene TRBV7-8 combines with J gene TRBJ2-7; D call uncertain. The CDR3 contains 14 residues. The germline V gene has CDR1 SGHVS and CDR2 FQNEAQ. The ends were cut back, 4 bases at V and 7 bases at J, with 17 bases in the middle. CDR3 region: CASSSSRRTGEQYF. CDR3 bases: TGTGCCAGCAGCTCATCGAGGCGTACGGGTGAGCAGTACTTC.

The chain recombines TRBV20-1 with TRBJ2-1; 14 nucleotides match TRBD2. V shed 3 bases, J shed 9 bases, and the junction held 10 bases outside the gene matches. The CDR3 spans 16 residues. Germline V gene lookup returns CDR1 DFQATT and CDR2 SNEGSKA (reference sequence). CDR3 residues: CSASPPGLAGAVEQFF. CDR3 nucleotide sequence: TGCAGTGCTAGTCCGCCGGGACTAGCGGGAGCGGTTGAGCAGTTCTTC.

The chain links TRBV28 to TRBJ2-7, with D possibly called TRBD1 or TRBD2 (7 bases each). V was trimmed by 7 bases and J by 2 bases, leaving 18 bases between them. In germline, CDR1 is MDHEN, CDR2 SYDVKM. The length of the CDR3 is 15 residues. The CDR3 region has the DNA TGTGCCAGCACCCTGGGGGGGACAGCGACCTACGAGCAGTACTTC. Its translation is CASTLGGTATYEQYF.

The chain links TRBV28 to TRBJ2-3; D is unclear. V was cut by 4 bases and J by 5 bases, with 13 bases left in between. The CDR3 sequence is 14 residues long. Germline lookup yields CDR1 MDHEN and CDR2 SYDVKM. Written as DNA, the CDR3 is TGTGCCAGCAGTTCCACTGGGGTCAGAGATACGCAGTATTTT. It is translated as CASSSTGVRDTQYF.

This sequence joins TRBV27 and TRBJ2-1, with 9 bases that match TRBD2. V lost 4 bases and J lost 6; bases outside the gene matches: 7. CDR3 size: 15 residues. Germline V gives CDR1 MNHEY, CDR2 SMNVEV (reference sequence). The CDR3 region has the DNA TGTGCCAGCAGTTCCCTGGGCGGGAGGGCCAATGAGCAGTTCTTC. As protein: CASSSLGGRANEQFF.

This sequence joins TRBV9 and TRBJ2-3, with D maybe TRBD1 (5 bases). The CDR3 covers 19 residues. V lost 7 bases to trimming and J lost 0 bases, with 27 bases between them. Germline values: CDR1 SGDLS, CDR2 YYNGEE. CDR3 sequence reads: CASGEKRGHGPQSTDTQYF. CDR3 in DNA: TGTGCCAGCGGCGAAAAAAGGGGTCACGGGCCCCAGAGCACAGATACGCAGTATTTT.

The chain recombines TRBV24-1 with TRBJ2-1; the match to TRBD2 covers 11 bases. The CDR3 is made up of 16 amino acids. V trimming: 1 base; J trimming: 7 bases; junction bases outside the gene matches: 5. CDR1 and CDR2 (germline): KGHDR, SFDVKD. CDR3 nucleotides: TGTGCCACCAGTGATTTTCTTAGCGGGAGGGCTAATGAGCAGTTCTTC. It encodes CATSDFLSGRANEQFF.

This clonotype occurred a few times. The chain employs TRBV5-1 and TRBJ2-1; 14 bases agree with TRBD2. V lost 3 bases and J lost 6; bases outside the gene matches: 2. This CDR3 is built from 15 residues. In germline, CDR1 is SGHRS, CDR2 YFSETQ. CDR3 protein: CASSSGTSGGNEQFF. In nucleotides, the CDR3 is TGCGCCAGCAGCTCGGGGACTAGCGGGGGCAATGAGCAGTTCTTC.